These T cell receptor beta chains were read from a single sample in a study of blood T cell repertoires in COVID-19. Repertoires were generated with immunoSEQ multiplex PCR, while TCRdb's copy carries only in-frame clones and drops some. This table has 150,000 or so clones, approximately 80% appearing once. Sequencing input: PBMCs or T cells enriched from blood (not recorded which). These receptors all come from a woman in her forties or fifties who had recovered from COVID-19. The CDR3 runs from the conserved cysteine through the conserved F or W. D genes are given only for firm matches. Not every row has a clone size; where given, it reads once, few, many or a size class.

-	-	TRBV6-5	TRBJ1-2	CASKGDPNYGYTF	TGTGCCAGCAAGGGGGACCCGAACTATGGCTACACCTTC
-	-	TRBV21-1	TRBJ2-2	CASSLQGAGELFF	TGTGCCAGCAGCTTACAGGGAGCCGGGGAGCTGTTTTTT
-	TRBD1	TRBV6-2/TRBV6-3	TRBJ1-2	CASSPGTGEGYGYTF	TGTGCCAGCAGTCCCGGGACAGGGGAAGGCTATGGCTACACCTTC
-	-	TRBV7-2	TRBJ1-2	CASSLARGGYTF	TGTGCCAGCAGCTTAGCAAGAGGAGGCTACACCTTC
-	TRBD1	TRBV7-9	TRBJ1-1	CASSFDGTGGAFF	TGTGCCAGCAGCTTCGACGGGACAGGAGGTGCTTTCTTT
-	-	TRBV15	TRBJ1-6	CATSRDPRGGSPLHF	TGTGCCACCAGCAGAGATCCTAGGGGAGGTTCACCCCTCCACTTT
-	-	TRBV27	TRBJ1-5	CASSRRDSNQPQHF	TGTGCCAGCAGTCGGAGGGATAGCAATCAGCCCCAGCATTTT
-	-	TRBV5-1	TRBJ1-2	CASSLDPSGVDYGYTF	TGCGCCAGCAGCTTGGATCCGAGTGGAGTCGACTATGGCTACACCTTC
few	TRBD1	TRBV7-8	TRBJ1-4	CASSRDSNEKLFF	TGTGCCAGCAGCAGGGACAGCAATGAAAAACTGTTTTTT
-	TRBD1	TRBV4-2	TRBJ2-1	CASSHLGQASSYNEQFF	TGTGCCAGCAGCCACCTGGGACAGGCAAGCTCCTACAATGAGCAGTTCTTC
-	TRBD2	TRBV2	TRBJ2-5	CAISGLAGGPGSQETQYF	TGTGCCATATCGGGCTTAGCGGGGGGGCCCGGGAGCCAAGAGACCCAGTACTTC
once	TRBD1	TRBV2	TRBJ1-5	CASMKDRESQPQHF	TGTGCCAGCATGAAGGACAGGGAATCTCAGCCCCAGCATTTT
-	TRBD1	TRBV7-2	TRBJ1-1	CASSSDRGAPEAFF	TGTGCCAGCAGCTCCGACAGGGGCGCCCCTGAAGCTTTCTTT
-	-	TRBV2	TRBJ2-1	CASSVFRDSYNEQFF	TGTGCCAGCAGTGTTTTCAGGGACTCCTACAATGAGCAGTTCTTC
-	-	TRBV24-1	TRBJ2-5	CATSDPRTAGETQYF	TGTGCCACCAGTGACCCTAGGACAGCGGGGGAGACCCAGTACTTC
-	-	TRBV12-3/TRBV12-4	TRBJ2-5	CASSRRTETQYF	TGTGCCAGCAGCCGCAGAACAGAGACCCAGTACTTC
-	-	TRBV2	TRBJ1-1	CASSDRQDTEAFF	TGTGCCAGCAGTGATAGGCAGGACACTGAAGCTTTCTTT
-	-	TRBV5-4	TRBJ1-4	CASSLSGGSNEKLFF	TGTGCCAGCAGCTTGTCAGGAGGTAGTAATGAAAAACTGTTTTTT
-	TRBD2	TRBV19	TRBJ2-1	CASSMVVAGGHEQFF	TGTGCCAGTAGTATGGTGGTAGCGGGGGGCCACGAGCAGTTCTTC
few	-	TRBV6-5	TRBJ1-3	CASKIGSGNTIYF	TGTGCCAGCAAAATCGGCTCTGGAAACACCATATATTTT
-	TRBD1	TRBV27	TRBJ1-1	CASHTGTGGAGTEAFF	TGTGCCAGTCATACCGGGACAGGGGGCGCGGGCACTGAAGCTTTCTTT
few	TRBD1	TRBV10-3	TRBJ1-5	CAGRQGGSDQPQHF	TGTGCCGGACGACAGGGGGGATCGGATCAGCCCCAGCATTTT
few	TRBD2	TRBV18	TRBJ2-1	CASSPGIAGYNEQFF	TGTGCCAGCTCACCAGGGATAGCGGGATACAATGAGCAGTTCTTC
-	-	TRBV19	TRBJ1-5	CASSSAFEGGSYNQPQHF	TGTGCCAGTAGTTCCGCGTTTGAGGGCGGTTCCTATAATCAGCCCCAGCATTTT
-	TRBD1	TRBV3-1/TRBV3-2	TRBJ1-1	CASGQGALNTEAFF	TGTGCCAGCGGACAGGGGGCCTTGAACACTGAAGCTTTCTTT
-	TRBD1	TRBV6-5	TRBJ1-5	CASSNGQAQPQHF	TGTGCCAGCAGCAACGGACAGGCACAGCCCCAGCATTTT
-	TRBD1	TRBV6-5	TRBJ1-2	CASCRDSNYGYTF	TGTGCCAGCTGCCGGGACAGTAACTATGGCTACACCTTC
-	-	TRBV5-1	TRBJ2-3	CASSPKSPTDTQYF	TGCGCCAGCAGCCCAAAGAGCCCCACAGATACGCAGTATTTT
-	TRBD1	TRBV4-1	TRBJ2-3	CASSHQGAPDTQYF	TGCGCCAGCAGCCACCAGGGGGCCCCAGATACGCAGTATTTT
-	TRBD1	TRBV28	TRBJ2-3	CASSLGTGRGTDTQYF	TGTGCCAGCAGTCTCGGGACAGGGCGGGGCACAGATACGCAGTATTTT
-	-	TRBV25-1	TRBJ1-6	CASSNFQDSPLHF	TGTGCCAGCAGTAACTTTCAGGATTCACCCCTCCACTTT
-	TRBD1	TRBV4-2	TRBJ2-5	CASSPGQHEETQYF	TGTGCCAGCAGCCCGGGACAGCACGAAGAGACCCAGTACTTC
-	TRBD2	TRBV9	TRBJ2-1	CASSVASGGYNEQFF	TGTGCCAGCAGCGTAGCTAGCGGGGGCTACAATGAGCAGTTCTTC
-	-	TRBV5-1	TRBJ2-5	CASSDPTDHQETQYF	TGCGCCAGCAGCGATCCGACAGATCACCAAGAGACCCAGTACTTC
-	TRBD1	TRBV3-1/TRBV3-2	TRBJ1-4	CASSQGGGYFGTGDEKLFF	TGTGCCAGCAGCCAAGGGGGAGGGTATTTTGGGACAGGTGATGAAAAACTGTTTTTT
-	-	TRBV11-3	TRBJ2-2	CASSPTRAGELFF	TGTGCCAGCAGCCCTACGCGGGCCGGGGAGCTGTTTTTT
-	-	TRBV11-2	TRBJ2-2	CASAGYVTGELFF	TGTGCCAGCGCAGGGTATGTCACCGGGGAGCTGTTTTTT
-	TRBD1	TRBV10-3	TRBJ2-1	CAISERQGNEQFF	TGTGCCATCAGTGAGAGACAGGGGAATGAGCAGTTCTTC
-	TRBD1	TRBV4-1	TRBJ2-3	CASSQERGLGDTQYF	TGCGCCAGCAGCCAAGAGAGGGGGCTTGGAGATACGCAGTATTTT
few	-	TRBV7-2	TRBJ1-1	CASSFTGSTEAFF	TGTGCCAGCAGCTTCACAGGGAGCACTGAAGCTTTCTTT
-	-	TRBV6-5	TRBJ2-5	CASSYDEGEETQYF	TGTGCCAGCAGTTACGACGAGGGGGAGGAGACCCAGTACTTC
-	-	TRBV5-4	TRBJ1-2	CASSLEGHGYTF	TGTGCCAGCAGCTTGGAGGGACACGGCTACACCTTC
-	TRBD1	TRBV7-8	TRBJ1-1	CASSLGGRGTGMNTEAFF	TGTGCCAGCAGCTTAGGAGGGAGGGGGACAGGGATGAACACTGAAGCTTTCTTT
-	-	TRBV5-4	TRBJ1-2	CASSLRTGIYGYTF	TGTGCCAGCAGCTTGCGCACGGGGATCTATGGCTACACCTTC